This TCR beta chain stems from a study of CD8 T cells in Susac syndrome. Notes on the study in general: As acknowledged by the study, its TCR sequencing and HLA analysis included a relatively small number of individuals.

Reverse transcription of roughly 0.45 to 1 ug RNA was performed with random hexamers. Amplification of TCR beta CDR3 spanned 54 Vbeta and 13 Jbeta via immunoSEQ multiplex PCR. TCRdb re-called the immunoSEQ multiplex PCR reads with MiXCR, one entry per CDR3 protein. The repertoire holds about 130,000 distinct CDR3 sequences, around nine tenths seen once, with 0.24% in the top ten. The multiple sclerosis controls were treatment-naive patients affected by stable or active relapsing-remitting disease. In contrast to the negatively isolated CD8+ and CD4+ T cells, TEMRA cells were FACS-enriched. A note on this clonotype: Its antigen is not identified.

The source is a human donor with multiple sclerosis. The specimen sequenced was CD8+ T cells from PBMCs.

DNA for the CDR3: TGCGCCAGCAGCAAAGGACAGGACCCAAACTATGGCTACACCTTC. This codes for CASSKGQDPNYGYTF. The chain has TRBV5-1 and TRBJ1-2; 7 nucleotides align to TRBD1. CDR1 is SGHRS, CDR2 YFSETQ, per germline. The V segment lost 4 bases and the J segment 2 bases; nucleotides outside the gene matches: 8. The CDR3 totals 15 residues. Combining the CDR3 with reference TRBV5-1 and TRBJ1-2 gives the whole variable domain KAGVTQTPRYLIKTRGQQVTLSCSPISGHRSVSWYQQTPGQGLQFLFEYFSETQRNKGNFPGRFSGRQFSNSRSEMNVSTLELGDSALYLCASSKGQDPNYGYTFGSGTRLTVV.